The clone carrying this TCR beta chain came up many times. Its antigen remains unknown. These data come from a study of regulatory T cells in long-lasting Graves disease. Regarding the study as a whole: Persistent patients shared about 3,000 public clonotypes among themselves. Newly diagnosed patients shared fewer, at some 970.

V lost 0 bases and J 3 bases, leaving 9 bases between the germline ends. CDR3 size: 14 residues. The V gene's germline CDR1 is SGHAT and CDR2 FQNNGV. Time point here: persistent/refractory GD, antithyroid drugs over 5 years with positive TRAb. After RNA was extracted from PBMCs, the TCR library was made from it. The patient group derived from an endocrinology department in Xi'an, China. The authors built TCR beta libraries using iRepertoire HTBI primers and Arm-PCR of CDR3 regions. In TCRdb, the multiplex PCR reads were re-called with MiXCR into one record per CDR3 protein. The sample lists approximately 360,000 distinct CDR3 sequences; roughly 24% were seen once.

Sequences were derived from peripheral blood mononuclear cells (PBMCs), sampled when the disease was refractory, from a patient treated with antithyroid drugs. The chain uses TRBV11-2 and TRBJ2-7; D gene unclear. This clonotype was sampled from a woman aged 40 to 49 with Graves disease. CDR3 region: CASSLDGWLYEQYF. DNA of the CDR3: TGTGCCAGCAGCTTAGATGGATGGCTCTACGAGCAGTACTTC.